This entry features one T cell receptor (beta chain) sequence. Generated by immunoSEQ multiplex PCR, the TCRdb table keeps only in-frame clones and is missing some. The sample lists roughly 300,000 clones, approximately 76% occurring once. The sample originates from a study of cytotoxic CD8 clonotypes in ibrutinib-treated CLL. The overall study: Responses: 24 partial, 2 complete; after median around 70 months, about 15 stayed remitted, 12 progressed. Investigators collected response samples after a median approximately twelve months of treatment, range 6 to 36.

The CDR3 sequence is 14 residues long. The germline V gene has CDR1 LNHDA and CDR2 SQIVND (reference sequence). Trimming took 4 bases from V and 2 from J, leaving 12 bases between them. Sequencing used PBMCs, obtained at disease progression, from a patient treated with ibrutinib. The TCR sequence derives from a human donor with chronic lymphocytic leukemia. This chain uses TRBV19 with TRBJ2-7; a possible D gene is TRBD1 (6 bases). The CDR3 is CASSKDRVAYEQYF. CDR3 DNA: TGTGCCAGTAGTAAGGACAGAGTTGCCTACGAGCAGTACTTC.